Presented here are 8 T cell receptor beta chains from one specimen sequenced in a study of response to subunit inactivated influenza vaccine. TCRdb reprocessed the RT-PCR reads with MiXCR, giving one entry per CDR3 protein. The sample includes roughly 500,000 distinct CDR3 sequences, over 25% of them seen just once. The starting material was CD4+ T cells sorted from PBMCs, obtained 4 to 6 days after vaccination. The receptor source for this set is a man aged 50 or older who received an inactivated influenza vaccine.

The CDR3 nucleotides read TGTGCCACCTCCGGGGGGGCAGTGAACATTCAGTACTTC. This translates into CATSGGAVNIQYF. The chain links TRBV2 to TRBJ2-4; 8 nucleotides line up with TRBD2. This CDR3 contains 13 residues. V gave up 10 bases and J gave up 7 bases; unmatched junction bases: 9. Germline V gene sequence: CDR1 SNHLY, CDR2 FYNNEI. Variable domain in full (rest from reference TRBV2 and TRBJ2-4): EPEVTQTPSHQVTQMGQEVILRCVPISNHLYFYWYRQILGQKVEFLVSFYNNEISEKSEIFDDQFSVERPDGSNFTLKIRSTKLEDSAMYFCATSGGAVNIQYFGAGTRLSVL.

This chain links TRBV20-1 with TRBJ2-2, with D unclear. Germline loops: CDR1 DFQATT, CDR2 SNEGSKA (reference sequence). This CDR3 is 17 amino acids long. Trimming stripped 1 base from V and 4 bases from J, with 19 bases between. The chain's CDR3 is CSARGRLARVGTGELFF. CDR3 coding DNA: TGCAGTGCTAGAGGGCGACTCGCCCGGGTGGGCACCGGGGAGCTGTTTTTT.

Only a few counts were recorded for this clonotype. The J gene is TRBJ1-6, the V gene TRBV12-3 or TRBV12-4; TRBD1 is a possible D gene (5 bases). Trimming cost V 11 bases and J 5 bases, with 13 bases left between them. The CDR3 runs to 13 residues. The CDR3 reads CAATGLHNSPLHF. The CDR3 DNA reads TGTGCCGCCACGGGACTGCATAATTCACCCCTCCACTTT.

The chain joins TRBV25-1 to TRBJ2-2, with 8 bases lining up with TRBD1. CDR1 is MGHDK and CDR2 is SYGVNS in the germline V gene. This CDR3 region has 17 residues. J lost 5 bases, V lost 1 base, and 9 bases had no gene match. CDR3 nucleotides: TGTGCCAGCAGTGAATCGGCAGGGGGCTTAAGGACCGGGGAGCTGTTTTTT. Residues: CASSESAGGLRTGELFF.

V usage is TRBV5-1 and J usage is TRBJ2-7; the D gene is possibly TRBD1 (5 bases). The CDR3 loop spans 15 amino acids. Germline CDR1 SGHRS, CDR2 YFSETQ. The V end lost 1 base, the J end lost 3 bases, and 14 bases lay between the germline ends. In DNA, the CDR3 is TGCGCCAGCAGCTTGTGGCTCCCAGGGAACTACGAGCAGTACTTC. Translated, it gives CASSLWLPGNYEQYF.

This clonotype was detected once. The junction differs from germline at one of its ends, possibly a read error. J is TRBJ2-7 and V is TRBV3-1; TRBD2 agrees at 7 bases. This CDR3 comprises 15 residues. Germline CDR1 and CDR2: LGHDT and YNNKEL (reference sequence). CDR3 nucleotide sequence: TGTGCCTGCAGCCAAGGACTAGTCATCTCCTACGAGCAGTACTTC. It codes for CACSQGLVISYEQYF.

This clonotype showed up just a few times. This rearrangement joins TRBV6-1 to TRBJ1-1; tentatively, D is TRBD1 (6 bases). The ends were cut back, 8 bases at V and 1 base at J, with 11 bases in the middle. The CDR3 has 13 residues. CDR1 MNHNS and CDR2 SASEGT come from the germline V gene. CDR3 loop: CASRQATNTEAFF. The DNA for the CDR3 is TGTGCCAGCCGACAGGCGACGAACACTGAAGCTTTCTTT.

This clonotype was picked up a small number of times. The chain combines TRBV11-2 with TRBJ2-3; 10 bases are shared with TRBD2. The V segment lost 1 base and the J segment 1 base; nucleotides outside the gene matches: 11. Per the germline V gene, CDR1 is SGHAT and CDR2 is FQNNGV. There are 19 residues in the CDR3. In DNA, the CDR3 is TGTGCCAGCAGCTTAGGACTAGCGGGCCTCGGGCGGGGCACAGATACGCAGTATTTT. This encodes CASSLGLAGLGRGTDTQYF.